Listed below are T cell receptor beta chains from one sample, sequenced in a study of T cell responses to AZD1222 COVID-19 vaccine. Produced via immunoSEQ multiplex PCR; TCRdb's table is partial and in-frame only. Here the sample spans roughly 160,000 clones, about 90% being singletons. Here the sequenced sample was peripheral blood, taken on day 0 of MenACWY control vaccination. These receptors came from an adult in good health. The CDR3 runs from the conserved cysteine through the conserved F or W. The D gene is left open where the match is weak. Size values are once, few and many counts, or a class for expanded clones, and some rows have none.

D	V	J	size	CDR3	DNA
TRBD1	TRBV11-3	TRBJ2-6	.	CASSPGTGIRPGANVLTF	TGTGCCAGCAGCCCCGGGACAGGGATCCGACCTGGGGCCAACGTCCTGACTTTC
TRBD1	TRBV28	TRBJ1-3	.	CASSSHRNPGQGPGNTIYF	TGTGCCAGCAGTTCCCACCGGAATCCGGGACAGGGACCTGGAAACACCATATATTTT
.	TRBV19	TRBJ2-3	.	CASSISGATDTQYF	TGTGCCAGTAGTATCTCAGGGGCCACAGATACGCAGTATTTT
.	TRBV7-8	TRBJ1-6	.	CASSLRENSPLHF	TGTGCCAGCAGCTTAAGGGAAAATTCACCCCTCCACTTT
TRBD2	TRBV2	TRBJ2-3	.	CASSDDRGSLAGADTQYF	TGTGCCAGCAGTGACGACAGGGGTAGTCTAGCGGGAGCGGATACGCAGTATTTT
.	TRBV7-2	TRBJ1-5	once	CASREAGAGNQPQHF	TGTGCCAGCAGGGAAGCAGGGGCAGGCAATCAGCCCCAGCATTTT
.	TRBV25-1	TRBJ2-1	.	CASSRAKTLWVNEQFF	TGTGCCAGCAGCAGGGCGAAGACGTTATGGGTCAATGAGCAGTTCTTC
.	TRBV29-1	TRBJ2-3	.	CSASSASSTDTQYF	TGCAGCGCTTCTAGCGCTTCGAGCACAGATACGCAGTATTTT
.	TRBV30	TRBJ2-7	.	CAWSVQGGRGGYEQYF	TGTGCCTGGAGTGTACAAGGAGGGCGGGGTGGCTACGAGCAGTACTTC
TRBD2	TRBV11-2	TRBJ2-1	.	CASSLEASGKWGEQFF	TGTGCCAGCAGCTTAGAGGCTAGCGGGAAATGGGGTGAGCAGTTCTTC
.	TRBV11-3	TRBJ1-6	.	CASSSRDTYNSPLHF	TGTGCCAGCAGCTCACGGGACACATATAATTCACCCCTCCACTTT
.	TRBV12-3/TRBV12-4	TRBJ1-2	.	CASKPGRHRGYTF	TGTGCCAGCAAGCCGGGCAGACATCGTGGCTACACCTTC
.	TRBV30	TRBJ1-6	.	CAWSIKDRRPNSPLHF	TGTGCCTGGAGTATAAAGGACAGACGACCGAATTCACCCCTCCACTTT
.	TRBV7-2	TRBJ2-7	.	CASSDVGEQYF	TGTGCCAGCAGCGACGTAGGCGAGCAGTACTTC
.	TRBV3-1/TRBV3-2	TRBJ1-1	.	CASSQGVLNTEAFF	TGTGCCAGCAGCCAAGGCGTGCTGAACACTGAAGCTTTCTTT